The rows below give T cell receptor beta chains drawn from one sample of a study of regulatory T cells in long-lasting Graves disease. TCRdb used MiXCR to reprocess the multiplex PCR reads, holding one entry per CDR3 protein. Of around 420,000 distinct CDR3 sequences in the sample, approximately 15% were seen once. Another study also made use of these data, one on T cells in Graves' hyperthyroidism and ophthalmopathy.

The sequenced sample was peripheral blood mononuclear cells (PBMCs), obtained at new diagnosis, from a patient treated with antithyroid drugs. All receptors derive from a woman aged 40 to 50 with Graves disease. Both conserved end residues are part of each CDR3. D genes are given only for firm matches. Clone size is not always given. Where it is, it says once, few, many or a class for expanded clones.

clone_size: few; j_call: TRBJ2-1; d_call: TRBD2; v_call: TRBV5-5; cdr3_aa: CASTERGNQGTQYF; cdr3_nt: TGTGCCAGCACCGAGCGGGGGAACCAAGGCACCCAGTATTTC
clone_size: few; j_call: TRBJ2-1; d_call: -; v_call: TRBV29-1; cdr3_aa: CSVSRDLGQFF; cdr3_nt: TGCAGCGTTTCCAGGGACCTCGGGCAGTTCTTC
clone_size: many; j_call: TRBJ2-5; d_call: -; v_call: TRBV7-2; cdr3_aa: CASSLEGSETQYF; cdr3_nt: TGTGCCAGCAGCTTAGAGGGTTCAGAGACCCAGTACTTC
clone_size: -; j_call: TRBJ2-7; d_call: -; v_call: TRBV6-6; cdr3_aa: CASSYSSLLGDYEQYF; cdr3_nt: TGTGCCAGCAGTTACTCGAGCCTCCTGGGGGATTACGAGCAGTACTTC
clone_size: -; j_call: TRBJ1-6; d_call: TRBD1; v_call: TRBV20-1; cdr3_aa: CSARARDSLNSPLHF; cdr3_nt: TGCAGTGCTAGGGCCCGGGACAGTTTAAATTCACCCCTCCACTTT
clone_size: -; j_call: TRBJ1-6; d_call: -; v_call: TRBV4-1; cdr3_aa: CASSQAYSPLHF; cdr3_nt: TGCGCCAGCAGCCAGGCATATTCACCCCTCCACTTT
clone_size: many; j_call: TRBJ1-5; d_call: TRBD1; v_call: TRBV18; cdr3_aa: CASSPRQGSKPQHF; cdr3_nt: TGTGCCAGCTCACCTCGACAGGGTTCGAAGCCCCAGCATTTT
clone_size: many; j_call: TRBJ2-3; d_call: -; v_call: TRBV12-3/TRBV12-4; cdr3_aa: CASSPARTDTQYF; cdr3_nt: TGTGCCAGCAGTCCAGCTCGCACAGATACGCAGTATTTT
clone_size: many; j_call: TRBJ2-5; d_call: TRBD2; v_call: TRBV15; cdr3_aa: CATSREGGGEKTQYF; cdr3_nt: TGTGCCACCAGCAGAGAGGGGGGAGGGGAGAAGACCCAGTACTTC
clone_size: many; j_call: TRBJ1-4; d_call: -; v_call: TRBV2; cdr3_aa: CASSERAQGEKLFF; cdr3_nt: TGTGCCAGCAGTGAAAGGGCCCAAGGGGAAAAACTGTTTTTT
clone_size: few; j_call: TRBJ2-3; d_call: TRBD1; v_call: TRBV7-9; cdr3_aa: CASSSPGTGSDTQYF; cdr3_nt: TGTGCCAGCAGCTCCCCCGGGACAGGGTCAGATACGCAGTATTTT
clone_size: many; j_call: TRBJ1-1; d_call: -; v_call: TRBV12-3/TRBV12-4; cdr3_aa: CASSWGQTEAFF; cdr3_nt: TGTGCCAGCAGTTGGGGACAAACCGAAGCTTTCTTT
clone_size: many; j_call: TRBJ2-1; d_call: -; v_call: TRBV28; cdr3_aa: CASRGPRDPSAYNEQFF; cdr3_nt: TGTGCCAGCAGAGGACCCCGGGACCCAAGCGCCTACAATGAGCAGTTCTTC
clone_size: -; j_call: TRBJ1-4; d_call: -; v_call: TRBV15; cdr3_aa: CATSINSGFEKLFF; cdr3_nt: TGTGCCACCAGCATTAACAGTGGGTTTGAAAAACTGTTTTTT
clone_size: many; j_call: TRBJ2-7; d_call: -; v_call: TRBV11-1; cdr3_aa: CASSLVNSYEQYF; cdr3_nt: TGTGCCAGCAGCTTAGTAAACTCCTACGAGCAGTACTTC
clone_size: many; j_call: TRBJ1-1; d_call: TRBD1; v_call: TRBV12-3/TRBV12-4; cdr3_aa: CASSFGTGGNTEAFF; cdr3_nt: TGTGCCAGCAGTTTTGGGACAGGGGGGAACACTGAAGCTTTCTTT
clone_size: many; j_call: TRBJ2-1; d_call: TRBD2; v_call: TRBV7-9; cdr3_aa: CASSSAGGWGGYYGNEQFF; cdr3_nt: TGTGCCAGCAGCTCCGCGGGAGGATGGGGAGGGTACTACGGCAATGAGCAGTTCTTC
clone_size: many; j_call: TRBJ1-1; d_call: -; v_call: TRBV6-5; cdr3_aa: CASSYLGRTEAFF; cdr3_nt: TGTGCCAGCAGTTACTTAGGGAGGACTGAAGCTTTCTTT
clone_size: many; j_call: TRBJ2-2; d_call: TRBD2; v_call: TRBV11-2; cdr3_aa: CASSPRTSGSSNTGELFF; cdr3_nt: TGTGCCAGCAGCCCCCGGACTAGCGGGAGTTCGAACACCGGGGAGCTGTTTTTT
clone_size: many; j_call: TRBJ1-6; d_call: -; v_call: TRBV27; cdr3_aa: CASSPTRPGGDNSPLHF; cdr3_nt: TGTGCCAGCAGTCCCACGCGTCCGGGAGGAGATAATTCACCCCTCCACTTT